Here is one T cell receptor beta chain with its context. In the source study's methods: Estimation of nucleated cell counts was performed using reference gene primer amplification. This table comes from immunoSEQ multiplex PCR, and its TCRdb copy is limited to in-frame clones, with some not included. V and J calls and clone size are those listed in that table; D and trimming were worked out from the DNA. This sample has around 310,000 clones, with 90% found just once. Patients of the Seattle cohort, enrolled during active infection, were followed longitudinally. This entry comes from a study of blood T cell repertoires in COVID-19. Study-wide context: The United States, Italy and Spain were the sources of the acute and convalescent COVID-19 samples. The cDNA or gDNA used as material had been derived from T cells, B-cell-depleted T cells, or PBMCs.

CDR3 length equals 12 residues. CDR1 MDHEN and CDR2 SYDVKM come from the germline V gene. V lost 4 bases and J lost 9, with 10 bases in between. The chain joins TRBV28 to TRBJ1-5; D gene ambiguous. The sample was peripheral blood. The receptor was derived from a woman between 40 and 55 years old with COVID-19, enrolled during active disease. As DNA, the CDR3 is TGTGCCAGCAGTTCCCCCTCGCGGCCCCAGCATTTT. Its protein product is CASSSPSRPQHF.